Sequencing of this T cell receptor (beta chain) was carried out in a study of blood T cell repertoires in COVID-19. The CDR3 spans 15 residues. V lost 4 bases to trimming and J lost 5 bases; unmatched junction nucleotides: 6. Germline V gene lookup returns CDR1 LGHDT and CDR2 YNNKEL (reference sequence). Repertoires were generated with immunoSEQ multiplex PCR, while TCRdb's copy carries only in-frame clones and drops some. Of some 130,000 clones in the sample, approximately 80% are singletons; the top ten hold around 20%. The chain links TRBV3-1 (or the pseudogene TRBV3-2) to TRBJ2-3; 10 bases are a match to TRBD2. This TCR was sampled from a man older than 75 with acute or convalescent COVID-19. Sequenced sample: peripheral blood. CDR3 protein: CASSPSGGMGDTQYF. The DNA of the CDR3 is TGTGCCAGCAGCCCTAGCGGGGGAATGGGAGATACGCAGTATTTT.